The 24 T cell receptor beta chains listed next were all sequenced from one sample in a study of blood T cell repertoires in COVID-19. Here immunoSEQ multiplex PCR was the method, and the copy in TCRdb shows in-frame clones only, minus some. The top ten clones hold more than 7.5% of a sample with around 170,000 clones, about 84% of them seen once. Source material: PBMCs or T cells enriched from blood (not recorded which). The receptors shown here come from a woman between 25 and 40 years old who had recovered from COVID-19.

This chain joins TRBV11-2 and TRBJ2-1; 7 bases are a match to TRBD2. The CDR3 length is 21 residues. The ends lost 6 bases at V and 5 bases at J; junction bases unmatched: 28. CDR1 SGHAT and CDR2 FQNNGV come from the germline V gene. CDR3 sequence: CASSSVGGSLPKRSGDNEQFF. The CDR3 region has the DNA TGTGCCAGCAGTTCAGTGGGCGGGAGTTTACCAAAAAGGTCGGGGGACAATGAGCAGTTCTTC.

The rearrangement uses TRBV5-5 and TRBJ1-4, with D uncertain. Trimming took off 3 bases at V and 8 bases at J, with 11 bases between the two ends. Germline loops: CDR1 SGHKS, CDR2 YYEKEE (reference sequence). This CDR3 spans 13 amino acids. CDR3 in amino acids: CASSSPGGEKLFF. For the CDR3, the DNA is TGTGCCAGCAGCTCGCCAGGCGGGGAAAAACTGTTTTTT.

The chain joins TRBV5-1 to TRBJ2-1; 8 bases align to TRBD2. CDR1 SGHRS and CDR2 YFSETQ come from the germline V gene. V shed 4 bases and J 6 bases; nucleotides not matched to a gene: 9. The CDR3 runs to 15 residues. The DNA of the CDR3 is TGCGCCAGCAGCCTACTTAGCGGGATTTTCAATGAGCAGTTCTTC. It yields the protein CASSLLSGIFNEQFF.

V and J are TRBV5-1 and TRBJ2-1; the D gene is possibly TRBD2 (5 bases). The V end was cut by 0 bases, the J end by 8 bases, with 12 bases between. Germline V gene lookup returns CDR1 SGHRS and CDR2 YFSETQ. This CDR3 spans 14 amino acids. The CDR3 loop is CASSLGSGRYEQFF. CDR3 sequence (DNA): TGCGCCAGCAGCTTGGGCAGCGGTCGGTATGAGCAGTTCTTC.

The V gene is TRBV10-3, the J gene TRBJ1-2; a weak D match, TRBD1 (5 bases). Trimming took off 8 bases at V and 3 bases at J, with 22 bases between the two ends. The CDR3 totals 16 residues. Germline-derived CDR1 and CDR2 are ENHRY and SYGVKD. Here the CDR3 DNA reads TGTGCCATCGGAGGGGACCCCCTATCCAACTACTATGGCTACACCTTC. Its protein product is CAIGGDPLSNYYGYTF.

The chain uses TRBV14 and TRBJ2-2; D not certain. The CDR3 length is 13 residues. Germline lookup yields CDR1 SGHDN and CDR2 FVKESK. Trimming removed 4 bases at V and 8 bases at J, with 11 bases between. The CDR3: CASSLYLSGELFF. DNA for the CDR3: TGTGCCAGCAGCCTTTATCTTTCGGGGGAGCTGTTTTTT.

The rearrangement uses TRBV28 and TRBJ2-7; no clear D gene. The CDR3 contains 11 residues. Looked up from germline, CDR1 is MDHEN and CDR2 is SYDVKM. Trimming removed 5 bases from V and 4 bases from J, with 6 bases in between. CDR3 protein: CASSNKYEQYF. DNA for the CDR3: TGTGCCAGCAGTAACAAATACGAGCAGTACTTC.

V usage is TRBV9 and J usage is TRBJ2-1, with 10 nucleotides matching TRBD1. The CDR3 has 15 residues. The V segment lost 4 bases and the J segment 2 bases; nucleotides outside the gene matches: 3. CDR1 is SGDLS, CDR2 YYNGEE, per germline. The CDR3 DNA reads TGTGCCAGCAGCCTTGGACAGGGGGCCTACAATGAGCAGTTCTTC. Encoded protein: CASSLGQGAYNEQFF.

The rearrangement joins TRBV30 to TRBJ2-7; 8 nucleotides match TRBD1. The CDR3 runs 11 residues. CDR1 and CDR2 from the germline V gene are GTSNPN and SVGIG (reference sequence). The V segment lost 8 bases and the J segment 6 bases; nucleotides outside the gene matches: 6. CDR3: CAGTGKVEQYF. CDR3 nucleotides: TGTGCCGGGACAGGTAAAGTCGAGCAGTACTTC.

This clone has a single count. This chain links TRBV4-2 with TRBJ2-1; D possibly corresponds to TRBD2 (7 bases). Germline CDR1 LGHNA, CDR2 YNFKEQ. Trimming cost V 3 bases and J 3 bases, with 21 bases left between them. The CDR3 spans 18 residues. The CDR3 loop is CASSQGFEGGESYNEQFF. The CDR3 DNA sequence: TGTGCCAGCAGCCAGGGCTTTGAAGGGGGGGAAAGCTACAATGAGCAGTTCTTC.

The V gene is TRBV5-1, the J gene TRBJ2-6, with unresolved D. V lost 4 bases and J lost 3, with 8 bases in between. The CDR3 loop spans 14 amino acids. In germline, CDR1 is SGHRS, CDR2 YFSETQ. CDR3 region: CASSPPGGANVLTF. The CDR3 nucleotides are TGCGCCAGCAGCCCACCGGGTGGGGCCAACGTCCTGACTTTC.

This clone came up once. In the same sample, other DNA sequences code for this CDR3. This sequence joins TRBV7-9 and TRBJ2-1; the match to TRBD1 covers 8 bases. CDR1 is SEHNR and CDR2 is FQNEAQ in the germline V gene (reference sequence). V lost 5 bases and J lost 5; bases outside the gene matches: 8. This CDR3 comprises 15 residues. The CDR3 spells CASSPRDRFNNEQFF. For the CDR3, the DNA is TGTGCCAGCAGCCCGAGGGACAGGTTTAACAATGAGCAGTTCTTC.

V gene TRBV5-1 combines with J gene TRBJ1-1, with no clear D. Germline CDR1 and CDR2: SGHRS and YFSETQ. V shed 4 bases and J shed 1 base, with 14 bases lying between them. The CDR3 sequence is 15 residues long. CDR3 protein: CASSRGPNKNTEAFF. CDR3 DNA: TGCGCCAGCAGCCGAGGGCCAAACAAGAACACTGAAGCTTTCTTT.

The chain carries TRBV14 and TRBJ2-7; TRBD2 aligns across 7 bases. The CDR3 spans 17 residues. V trimming: 1 base; J trimming: 0 bases; junction bases outside the gene matches: 9. CDR1 and CDR2 (germline): SGHDN, FVKESK. In DNA, the CDR3 is TGTGCCAGCAGCCAAGCCCATCGGGGGGACCTCTCCTACGAGCAGTACTTC. Protein sequence: CASSQAHRGDLSYEQYF.

The V gene is TRBV7-2, the J gene TRBJ2-2; 7 nucleotides match TRBD2. The CDR3 covers 16 residues. V dropped 5 bases and J dropped 2; count of bases not matched to a gene: 8. In germline, CDR1 is SGHTA, CDR2 FQGNSA. The CDR3 sequence is CASSIEGTINTGELFF. Here the CDR3 DNA reads TGTGCCAGCAGCATCGAGGGGACTATTAACACCGGGGAGCTGTTTTTT.

The chain carries TRBV19 and TRBJ1-1; D is unclear. Germline CDR1 and CDR2: LNHDA and SQIVND (reference sequence). The CDR3 has 11 residues. V lost 3 bases to trimming and J lost 11 bases, with 10 bases between them. CDR3 loop: CASSIGSRAFF. The CDR3 coding sequence is TGTGCCAGTAGTATCGGGTCGAGGGCTTTCTTT.

About this clone: At one end, the junction sequence differs from germline, possibly due to a read error. This chain uses TRBV5-6 with TRBJ1-1; no clear D. CDR1 is SGHDT and CDR2 is YYEEEE in the germline V gene. The CDR3 runs to 11 residues. The CDR3 coding sequence is TGTGCCAGCAGCTTCCTGACATCGAAGATTTTT. Its translation is CASSFLTSKIF.

In its sample, this clone was seen once. This chain links TRBV7-3 with TRBJ2-1; 9 bases match TRBD2. After removal of 3 bases from V and 9 bases from J, the junction contained 9 bases not matched to a gene. The CDR3 runs 15 residues. From germline, CDR1 is SGHTA and CDR2 FQGTGA. The CDR3 bases are TGTGCCAGCAGCTTCGGGGGTAGCGGGAGAAGTGAGCAGTTCTTC. Protein: CASSFGGSGRSEQFF.

This chain uses TRBV10-3 with TRBJ1-3, with D unresolved. The CDR3 contains 15 residues. Germline loops: CDR1 ENHRY, CDR2 SYGVKD. Trimming removed 3 bases from V and 0 bases from J, with 9 bases in between. The CDR3 loop reads CAISDAGNSGNTIYF. Written as DNA, the CDR3 is TGTGCCATCAGTGATGCAGGCAACTCTGGAAACACCATATATTTT.

This clone was seen once. CDR3 nucleotides: TGTGCCAGTAGTAGCCTCCGGGACAGGGGCTACGAGCAGTACTTC. As protein: CASSSLRDRGYEQYF. The chain carries TRBV19 and TRBJ2-7, with 10 bases matching TRBD1. The CDR3 loop spans 15 amino acids. Germline CDR1 reads LNHDA; CDR2 reads SQIVND (reference sequence). V trimming: 4 bases; J trimming: 3 bases; junction bases outside the gene matches: 6.

The rearrangement links TRBV7-9 to TRBJ2-3; TRBD2 matches at 7 bases. Germline V gives CDR1 SEHNR, CDR2 FQNEAQ (reference sequence). V dropped 5 bases and J dropped 3; count of bases not matched to a gene: 11. The CDR3 totals 16 residues. The CDR3 loop is CASSPSVSGVTDTQYF. The CDR3 nucleotides are TGTGCCAGCAGCCCCTCGGTAAGCGGGGTTACAGATACGCAGTATTTT.

The chain carries TRBV7-9 and TRBJ2-4, with TRBD2 as a possible D gene (5 bases). Per the germline V gene, CDR1 is SEHNR and CDR2 is FQNEAQ (reference sequence). V lost 1 base and J 5 bases, leaving 18 bases between the germline ends. The CDR3 spans 17 residues. In DNA form, the CDR3 reads TGTGCCAGCAGCTTAGGAAAGGGTCAAATGGGAGAAAACATTCAGTACTTC. Residues: CASSLGKGQMGENIQYF.

This chain joins TRBV4-1 and TRBJ1-1; D might be TRBD1 (5 bases). Germline V CDR1 and CDR2: MGHRA, YSYEKL. The CDR3 spans 14 residues. The V gene lost 5 bases and the J gene lost 1 base, with 11 bases spanning the gap. The CDR3 reads CASSRKQENTEAFF. DNA for the CDR3: TGCGCCAGCAGCAGAAAACAGGAGAACACTGAAGCTTTCTTT.

This clone has just a few counts. The chain has TRBV6-5 and TRBJ2-7, with 11 bases aligning to TRBD2. Germline V CDR1 and CDR2: MNHEY, SVGAGI. V lost 5 bases and J lost 5; bases outside the gene matches: 8. The CDR3 covers 15 residues. The CDR3 here is CASSLAGGRWDEQYF. CDR3 DNA sequence: TGTGCCAGCAGTCTAGCGGGAGGCCGGTGGGACGAGCAGTACTTC.